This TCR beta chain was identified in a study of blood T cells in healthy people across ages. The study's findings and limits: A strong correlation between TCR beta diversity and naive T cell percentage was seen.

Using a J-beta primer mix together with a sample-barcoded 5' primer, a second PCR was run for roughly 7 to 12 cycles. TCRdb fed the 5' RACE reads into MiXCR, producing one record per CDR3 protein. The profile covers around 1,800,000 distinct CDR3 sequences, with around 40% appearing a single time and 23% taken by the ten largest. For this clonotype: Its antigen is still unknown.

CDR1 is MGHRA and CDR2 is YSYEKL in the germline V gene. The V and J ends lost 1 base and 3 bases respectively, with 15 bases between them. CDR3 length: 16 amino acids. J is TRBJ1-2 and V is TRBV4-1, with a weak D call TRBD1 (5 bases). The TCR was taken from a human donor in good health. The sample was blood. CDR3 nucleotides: TGCGCCAGCAGCCAAGGAGGTAGCTCGGGGGACTATGGCTACACCTTC. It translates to CASSQGGSSGDYGYTF.